This T cell receptor beta chain was sequenced in a study of blood T cells in healthy people across ages. Findings and limits, study-wide: When one million T cells were used, diversity estimates were thought to be underestimates. Older individuals had lower TCR beta diversity per million T cells (the decline was roughly linear).

The authors ran a second PCR of about 6 to 11 cycles using a sample-barcoded 5' primer and a J-beta primer mix. Each cDNA molecule carried a tag from a template-switch adaptor that contained 12 random nucleotides. TCRdb re-called the 5' RACE reads through MiXCR, storing one row per CDR3 protein. The sample lists some 800,000 distinct CDR3 sequences, roughly 25% occurring once. Points on this clonotype: What it recognizes is unknown.

V was trimmed by 0 bases and J by 3 bases, leaving 15 bases between them. The CDR3 runs to 16 residues. Germline-derived CDR1 and CDR2 are LGHNA and YSLEER. This same sample was also taken into another study, of T cells of mothers and their children.

Sequenced sample: blood. This TCR derives from a boy aged 5 to 17 in good health. The V call is TRBV4-3, the J call TRBJ2-7; possibly TRBD1 for D (5 bases). CDR3 nucleotides: TGCGCCAGCAGCCAAGATTGGGCAGGGAAGGGCTACGAGCAGTACTTC. It yields the protein CASSQDWAGKGYEQYF.